This passage covers 20 T cell receptor beta chains from one sample sequenced in a study of blood T cell repertoires in COVID-19. The repertoire was sequenced with immunoSEQ multiplex PCR; TCRdb's copy has only in-frame clones and lacks some. This table has 180,000 or so clones, around nine tenths appearing once. The specimen was peripheral blood. These receptors came from a young man with active or convalescent COVID-19.

V and J are TRBV18 and TRBJ1-1; D perhaps matches TRBD1 (5 bases). V shed 3 bases and J shed 6 bases, with 14 bases lying between them. CDR3 length: 14 residues. Germline-derived CDR1 and CDR2 are KGHSH and LQKENI. The CDR3 loop is CASSPGIRGSEAFF. In DNA, the CDR3 is TGTGCCAGCTCACCGGGTATAAGGGGATCTGAAGCTTTCTTT.

On this clone: One end of the junction is discordant with germline, which a read error may explain. The V call is TRBV7-7, the J call TRBJ2-2; perhaps TRBD2 as D (6 bases). This CDR3 region has 12 residues. Germline V gives CDR1 SSHAT, CDR2 FNYEAQ (reference sequence). In nucleotides, the CDR3 is TGTGCTAGCAGCCCCGGCGGGGAAGAACTGTTTTTT. The encoded protein is CASSPGGEELFF. Supplemented by reference TRBV7-7 and TRBJ2-2, the full variable domain reads GAGVSQSPRYKVTKRGQDVTLRCDPISSHATLYWYQQALGQGPEFLTYFNYEAQPDKSGLPSDRFSAERPEGSISTLTIQRTEQRDSAMYRCASSPGGEELFFGEGSRLTVL.

The chain couples TRBV5-4 to TRBJ2-2, with D perhaps matching TRBD1 (6 bases). The V gene's germline CDR1 is SGHNT and CDR2 YYREEE (reference sequence). V lost 1 base, J lost 7 bases, and 23 bases lay in between. The CDR3 has 18 amino acids. This chain's CDR3 is CASSLLEDSSIVVGELFF. The DNA of the CDR3 is TGTGCCAGCAGCTTGTTAGAGGACAGCTCCATCGTCGTCGGGGAGCTGTTTTTT.

This chain joins TRBV19 and TRBJ2-7; weak D call: TRBD2 (6 bases). This CDR3 comprises 14 residues. Germline CDR1 is LNHDA and CDR2 is SQIVND (reference sequence). The V end lost 0 bases, the J end lost 3 bases, and 9 bases lay between the germline ends. This chain's CDR3 is CASSIDWGVYEQYF. CDR3 bases: TGTGCCAGTAGTATAGATTGGGGGGTCTACGAGCAGTACTTC.

The V call is TRBV24-1, the J call TRBJ1-5, with D maybe TRBD1 (5 bases). Germline CDR1 KGHDR, CDR2 SFDVKD. This CDR3 is built from 15 residues. Trimming removed 9 bases at V and 0 bases at J, with 14 bases between. CDR3 nucleotide sequence: TGTGCCACCGGGCGCAGGGAGGGTAGCAATCAGCCCCAGCATTTT. It translates to CATGRREGSNQPQHF.

This chain uses TRBV19 with TRBJ2-2; D might be TRBD2 (5 bases). Germline V gives CDR1 LNHDA, CDR2 SQIVND (reference sequence). The length of the CDR3 is 13 residues. V lost 7 bases and J 2 bases, leaving 8 bases between the germline ends. This chain's CDR3 is CASNGVNTGELFF. The DNA of the CDR3 is TGTGCCAGTAACGGGGTTAACACCGGGGAGCTGTTTTTT.

On this clone itself: The junction departs from germline at one end; a sequencing error may be responsible. The V gene is TRBV2, the J gene TRBJ1-2; no clear D gene. The germline V gene encodes CDR1 SNHLY and CDR2 FYNNEI. This CDR3 has 11 residues. The CDR3 loop is CASSVSYAYTF. The CDR3 coding sequence is TGTGCCAGCAGTGTGAGTTATGCCTACACCTTC.

The chain is built from TRBV6-1 and TRBJ2-1, with 10 positions matching TRBD2. CDR3 length: 16 amino acids. The V and J ends lost 2 bases and 4 bases, in that order; junction bases with no gene match: 5. CDR1 and CDR2 from the germline V gene are MNHNS and SASEGT. Here the CDR3 reads CASSEQVAGGYNEQFF. The CDR3 DNA sequence: TGTGCCAGCAGTGAACAAGTAGCGGGAGGTTACAATGAGCAGTTCTTC.

The sample holds one count of this clone. The chain couples TRBV5-1 to TRBJ2-2; weak D call: TRBD1 (7 bases). The V end lost 0 bases, the J end lost 0 bases, and 12 bases lay between the germline ends. In germline, CDR1 is SGHRS, CDR2 YFSETQ. The CDR3 is made up of 17 amino acids. CDR3 bases: TGCGCCAGCAGCTTGGATGCGGGGACAGCGAACACCGGGGAGCTGTTTTTT. Protein: CASSLDAGTANTGELFF.

This clone was seen a handful of times. The rearrangement uses TRBV4-3 and TRBJ2-1, with 14 bases fitting TRBD2. The germline V gene encodes CDR1 LGHNA and CDR2 YSLEER. The CDR3 sequence is 17 residues long. V shed 2 bases and J 6 bases; nucleotides not matched to a gene: 6. The CDR3 here is CASSQRSTSGRGNEQFF. The CDR3 DNA reads as TGCGCCAGCAGCCAACGATCGACTAGCGGGAGGGGCAATGAGCAGTTCTTC.

This chain joins TRBV12-3 or TRBV12-4 and TRBJ1-5, with D hard to call. Trimming left V 2 bases short and J 9 bases short, with 8 bases between. The CDR3 loop spans 12 amino acids. CDR3 amino acids: CASSLLRRPQHF. CDR3 bases: TGTGCCAGCAGTTTACTCCGTCGGCCCCAGCATTTT.

The chain couples TRBV29-1 to TRBJ1-4; D ambiguous. V was clipped by 3 bases and J by 8 bases, with 10 bases between them. Germline V gene sequence: CDR1 SQVTM, CDR2 ANQGSEA. The CDR3 totals 12 residues. CDR3 sequence reads: CSVDAGGEKLFF. The CDR3 DNA follows: TGCAGCGTTGATGCGGGTGGGGAAAAACTGTTTTTT.

This clone was recorded a few times. The CDR3 DNA reads as TGTGCCAGCAGTTACGGGCAGGTACAGCCCCAGCATTTT. It encodes CASSYGQVQPQHF. The chain links TRBV6-5 to TRBJ1-5; D unclear. V gave up 2 bases and J gave up 7 bases, with 9 bases separating them. Looked up from germline, CDR1 is MNHEY and CDR2 is SVGAGI. CDR3 size: 13 residues.

V and J are TRBV27 and TRBJ2-1; 10 nucleotides align to TRBD2. Germline CDR1 and CDR2: MNHEY and SMNVEV (reference sequence). The CDR3 is 16 amino acids. The trim removed 5 bases at V and 0 bases at J, leaving 4 bases unmatched. CDR3 DNA: TGTGCCAGCAGTCCCGCTAGCGGGAGCTCCTACAATGAGCAGTTCTTC. Translating it yields CASSPASGSSYNEQFF.

J is TRBJ2-2 and V is TRBV2; 8 bases fit TRBD1. V was pared by 5 bases and J by 4 bases, with 6 bases of the junction left unmatched. There are 15 residues in the CDR3. Germline values: CDR1 SNHLY, CDR2 FYNNEI. The CDR3, as DNA: TGTGCCAGCAGTACCCGGACAGGGACCACCGGGGAGCTGTTTTTT. The encoded protein is CASSTRTGTTGELFF. Full variable domain (remainder filled in from reference TRBV2 and TRBJ2-2): EPEVTQTPSHQVTQMGQEVILRCVPISNHLYFYWYRQILGQKVEFLVSFYNNEISEKSEIFDDQFSVERPDGSNFTLKIRSTKLEDSAMYFCASSTRTGTTGELFFGEGSRLTVL.

The chain links TRBV12-3 or TRBV12-4 to TRBJ2-7; D possibly corresponds to TRBD2 (6 bases). V shed 5 bases and J shed 3 bases, with 11 bases lying between them. This CDR3 is 13 amino acids long. The chain's CDR3 is CASSLTSYYEQYF. Here the CDR3 DNA reads TGTGCCAGCAGTCTGACTAGTTACTACGAGCAGTACTTC.

The V call is TRBV2, the J call TRBJ2-1; a possible D gene is TRBD2 (5 bases). V was shortened by 8 bases and J by 0 bases, with 8 bases between the two germline ends. CDR1 and CDR2 from the germline V gene are SNHLY and FYNNEI. The CDR3 spans 13 residues. CDR3 region: CASWRASYNEQFF. The CDR3 nucleotides are TGTGCCAGCTGGCGGGCCTCCTACAATGAGCAGTTCTTC.

A remark on this clone: The same CDR3 can be traced to other DNA sequences in this sample. The genes are TRBV27 and TRBJ2-6; maybe TRBD1 (6 bases). The CDR3 runs to 15 residues. V was shortened by 3 bases and J by 2 bases, with 8 bases between the two germline ends. Germline V gene sequence: CDR1 MNHEY, CDR2 SMNVEV (reference sequence). This chain's CDR3 is CASSFGGTGANVLTF. CDR3 coding DNA: TGTGCCAGCAGTTTTGGGGGCACTGGGGCCAACGTCCTGACTTTC.

The V and J genes are TRBV7-2 and TRBJ2-3; a weak D match, TRBD2 (6 bases). Trimming pared 4 bases from V and 8 bases from J, leaving 16 bases between. This CDR3 has 14 residues. Germline CDR1 SGHTA, CDR2 FQGNSA. In DNA form, the CDR3 reads TGTGCCAGCAGCTCTGGACTATCTATTGCTACGCAGTATTTT. Translation gives CASSSGLSIATQYF.

The CDR3 spells CASSLGFGRDTYNEQFF. CDR3 coding DNA: TGCGCCAGCAGCTTGGGTTTCGGCAGGGACACCTACAATGAGCAGTTCTTC. This sequence joins TRBV5-1 and TRBJ2-1; D is possibly TRBD1 (6 bases). The CDR3 consists of 17 residues. With 0 bases removed from V and 2 bases from J, the gap between germline ends came to 15 bases. Germline CDR1 is SGHRS and CDR2 is YFSETQ.